Included here is one TCR beta chain sequence, with context. It has no known antigen specificity. Qualities for individual bases were not recorded, and no much larger clone is one base off. In total, roughly 670 healthy bone marrow donors made up the cohort. Cohort members were all nominally healthy when sampled, although unrecorded immune exposures were likely present. The donor was CMV seronegative and was included in the group of about 350 seronegative cohort members. Every donor gave a peripheral blood sample, and the peripheral blood mononuclear cells from that sample were used for TCR beta sequencing. The Qiagen DNeasy Blood Extraction Kit was used to extract genomic DNA from the blood cell samples. Receptor libraries were prepared by the immunoSEQ multiplex PCR assay. For the multiplex PCR, a mixture combining 60 forward primers for TCR Vbeta segments and 13 reverse primers for TCR Jbeta segments was used. A multiplex PCR assay on genomic DNA amplified the CDR3 region of rearranged TCR beta genes. On the Illumina HiSeq System, the amplified TCR beta libraries were sequenced as 87-base-pair reads. The paper's data handling went like this. A later analysis tallied around 82 million unique TCR beta chains across the 650 to 750 repertoires, and around 10 million of those chains were shared by two or more donors. Raw reads were error-corrected and collapsed into unique sequences by a nearest-neighbor algorithm in which closely related sequences were merged to remove PCR and sequencing errors. V, D and J gene segments were assigned by aligning CDR3 sequences to IMGT reference sequences. For a sequence to be retained, at least a six-nucleotide match to both a V gene segment and a J gene segment was required. Rearrangements were classified as productive when the CDR3 lacked stop codons and remained in frame with V and J, and all other rearrangements were classified as non-productive. Following IMGT convention, CDR3 was defined as the stretch from the second conserved V-encoded cysteine to the conserved J-encoded phenylalanine. The earlier analysis of fewer than 750 of the donors excluded sequences that lacked an unambiguous match to a single V gene segment. In an earlier analysis of 450 to 750 of the donors, a V segment was called functional when productive rearrangements were above 56.7%, and segregating when the standard deviation between donors exceeded 5%. To diagnose cytomegalovirus status from the catalog of TCR beta chain sequences, a statistical classification framework was built. In a later analysis, TCR nucleotide sequences were compared against IMGT/GENE-DB human TR gene sequences so that V and J genes could be assigned. A later analysis assigned CDR3 sequences and most-parsimonious VDJ recombination scenarios with the TCRdist pipeline. In a later analysis, each TCR beta chain was defined by its CDR3 amino acid sequence together with its V-gene family, and reads without a unique V-gene family were excluded. As a way to deal with suspected cross-contamination and a sequencing artifact, a later analysis dropped 592 nucleotide sequences that were highly shared and had low generation probability. A later analysis calculated a clonal expansion index for each public chain from normalized within-repertoire ranks of inferred template counts. In a later analysis, generation probabilities were computed using a VDJ recombination model fitted to out-of-frame rearrangements, and the results were checked against IGoR. In a later analysis, hypergeometric tests were used to score TCR-TCR, TCR-HLA and TCR-CMV co-occurrence, with a repertoire-size bias correction applied to TCR pairs. A later analysis estimated false discovery rates by permuting HLA or CMV assignments 20 times. In a later analysis, co-occurring TCRs were grouped using DBSCAN, and TCRdist sequence similarity was added for clustering within HLA-allele-positive subsets. Repertoires with fewer than 30,000 or more than 120,000 public chains were left out of co-occurrence clustering, as were a few repertoires with anomalous nucleotide sharing. Not all clones reach the TCRdb copy of this immuneACCESS table, which keeps in-frame sequences only. Checked studies attribute under half of the gap to unresolved V genes and leave the rest unexplained. The V and J calls and clone size were taken over from that table, and D and trimming were inferred from the DNA. The sample yields 100,000 to 150,000 clones; 75% to 80% were counted once. The biggest ten clones account for 0.94% of the sample.

These data belong to a study of cytomegalovirus exposure and HLA in healthy donors (TCRdb year 2017). Background on the whole study: An earlier analysis of a few hundred of the donors reported 276 Gb of sequence data and 95 million to 120 million unique TCR beta sequences obtained from approximately 180 million T cells. The later analysis used no new phenotypic data to find candidate immune exposures, relying instead on TCR beta sequences and their occurrence across donors. Class I and class II HLA loci were covered by the typing at four-digit resolution. To study patterns of TCR occurrence, a later analysis re-analyzed previously published TCR beta repertoires from hundreds of donors and added high-resolution HLA genotyping. Roughly 5 DR-DQ haplotypes were handled as single units for association and clustering, since linkage in the cohort was strong. To decide whether each TCR beta V gene segment behaved as functional or pseudogenic, an earlier analysis of approximately 600 of the donors relied on high-throughput TCR beta sequencing. In a later genetic analysis, genome-wide SNP genotypes for 398 of the 666 donors were used, and that subset was treated as a discovery cohort. Typing coverage varied by locus: roughly 629-640 donors for A, B, C, DRB1 and DQB1; approximately 500 for DQA1; 600 to 610 for DPA1; around 490 for DPB1. Donor age, sex, ethnicity and CMV serostatus were compiled alongside the repertoire data. Of the 300 to 400 genotyped donors, 65% to 90% fell in the genetic ancestry cluster associated with self-reported Caucasian donors. Among around 400 genotyped donors of the cohort, an average of about 240,000 unique TCR beta nucleotide sequences was sequenced per donor, of which about 18% were non-productive. All discovery cohort repertoires had been generated on a single sequencing platform. About 280 gigabases of sequencing data and roughly 81 million unique TCR sequences made up an early release that covered roughly 670 HLA-typed donors. The aim of the study was to test whether cataloging public T cell receptors could identify signatures of past pathogen exposure. Using immunosequencing, the study profiled T cell repertoires from some 670 subjects and related those repertoires to cytomegalovirus serostatus. Besides the first cohort of around 670 subjects, a separate validation cohort made up of 120 different subjects was used. High-throughput TCR immunosequencing, statistical association of individual TCRs with disease status, and machine learning were combined to predict cytomegalovirus infection status. What the study reported, not specific to this receptor: Because the 87-base-pair reads could not distinguish some IMGT-functional V segments, including TRBV6-2 and TRBV6-3, those segments were excluded. Linkage disequilibrium might explain the correlated functional status among segregating V segments, but an unknown experimental factor could not be excluded. Broadly in line with IMGT annotations, most TCR beta V segments showed up in productive rearrangements about 90% or about 30% of the time in an earlier analysis of 587 of the donors. A later analysis found that most CMV-associated TCR beta chains appeared HLA-restricted, with HLA associations seemingly driven largely by CMV exposure. In this cohort, only TCR beta chains were sequenced, and detectable features were limited by the absence of alpha or paired-chain data. According to a later analysis, TCR association rates differed among HLA loci, with DRB1 alleles showing the most associated TCRs and HLA-C alleles showing the fewest. Assigning TCR associations to individual alleles was difficult when HLA alleles, especially DR and DQ, strongly co-occurred. Immune exposure information for the cohort was limited to CMV serostatus. A later genetic analysis associated a missense DCLRE1C variant with V-gene and J-gene trimming of TCR beta chains, and an independent cohort replicated the association. The authors suggested that the approach could potentially be generalized to other disease states and immunological phenotypes. Most TCR sequences were observed very rarely across donors, whereas some public TCRs were present in many individuals. Because some donors lacked HLA typing at each locus, the association tests relied only on the typed subset. Compared with the roughly 670-donor mean, donors in an Asian-associated ancestry cluster had fewer N-insertions in productive TCRs, according to a later genetic analysis. A further reported finding was that TCR beta sequences accurately predicted the HLA-A and HLA-B alleles for most subjects in the first cohort. The study gave a list of 150 to 200 TCR beta chains associated with cytomegalovirus. Cytomegalovirus status was reported to be diagnosed by the classifier with high specificity and sensitivity in both the original and validation cohorts. A group of highly shared sequence variants was considered likely to be a technical artifact of the sequencing pipeline. Because counts were too low, roughly 16 rarely observed V segments, including chromosome 9 orphons, were left out of the earlier analysis of 587 of the donors. Sequencing depth was assumed to be roughly uniform across donors in the presence/absence analyses, though that assumption may not hold. Specific HLA alleles were associated with 15,000 to 20,000 TCR beta sequences at a false discovery rate of 0.05 in a later analysis. A few of the identified cytomegalovirus-associated TCR beta chains were confirmed in vitro to be specific for cytomegalovirus antigens. In a later analysis, HLA-associated TCR beta chains were found to be more clonally expanded and to have lower generation probabilities than equally common non-associated chains. According to a later analysis, parvovirus B19, influenza, CMV and Epstein-Barr virus appeared linked to several top co-occurrence clusters.

Sequences SGHTA (CDR1) and FQGTGA (CDR2) are obtained from the germline V gene. The trim is 1 base for V and 2 bases for J, with a gap of 8 bases between the germline ends. The CDR3, cysteine through phenylalanine, is 15 amino acids long. Only CDR3 DNA remains: 45 bases, in frame from the first base. The sample taken for sequencing was PBMCs. The chain employs TRBV7-3 and TRBJ2-2, with the D gene not clear enough to name. This receptor was obtained from a woman aged 55-70 years in good health and CMV-seronegative. DNA sequence: TGTGCCAGCAGCTTAAAACTCGGTAACACCGGGGAGCTGTTTTTT. This codes for CASSLKLGNTGELFF.